The 27 T cell receptor beta chains in this list originate from one sample, sequenced in a study of Graves' ophthalmopathy and Graves' hyperthyroidism. Using RNA transcripts, the TCR beta CDR3 regions were amplified. First-round RT-PCR employed HTBI primers, with a second-round multiplex PCR after it. TCRdb re-analysed the multiplex PCR reads in MiXCR, keeping a single row per CDR3 protein. The sample has 650,000 to 900,000 distinct CDR3 sequences, around 40% seen once. Sequenced input: peripheral blood. These TCRs come from an adult man with Graves' ophthalmopathy.

With respect to this clonotype: This may stem from a read error, because a much larger clone lies one nucleotide away. This chain links TRBV5-1 with TRBJ1-2, with no clear D. CDR1 and CDR2 (germline): SGHRS, YFSETQ. The CDR3 spans 12 residues. For the CDR3, the DNA is TGTGCCAGCCTAGGACCTCTGGGCGGCTACACCTTC. This sequence encodes CASLGPLGGYTF.

Ten or more counts support this clonotype. The chain is built from TRBV9 and TRBJ2-7; no reliable D call. This CDR3 comprises 14 residues. From germline, CDR1 is SGDLS and CDR2 YYNGEE. V was pared by 0 bases and J by 1 base, with 8 bases between. The CDR3 DNA follows: TGTGCCAGCAGCGTAGCCGTGGGATCCTACGAGCAGTACTTC. Translation gives CASSVAVGSYEQYF.

Note on this clonotype: A much larger clonotype is one base distant, so this may be a read error. This rearrangement joins TRBV15 to TRBJ1-2; no definite D call. Germline CDR1 and CDR2: LNHNV and YYDKDF (reference sequence). This CDR3 is built from 15 residues. The CDR3 nucleotides read TGTGCCACCAGCGGAGATCAAACACAGTCCCCGGGCTACACCTTC. Its translation is CATSGDQTQSPGYTF.

Regarding this clonotype: Possible read error: a much larger clone is one base away. V usage is TRBV7-9 and J usage is TRBJ1-2; D uncertain. The CDR3 contains 14 residues. Per the germline V gene, CDR1 is SEHNR and CDR2 is FQNEAQ (reference sequence). CDR3 sequence: CASSFGRTNYGYIF. DNA for the CDR3: TGTGCCAGCAGCTTCGGGAGGACTAACTATGGCTACATCTTC.

This clonotype has ten or more counts. The J gene is TRBJ2-2, the V gene TRBV10-3; D may correspond to TRBD1 or TRBD2 (7 bases each). This CDR3 comprises 16 residues. Germline CDR1 reads ENHRY; CDR2 reads SYGVKD. V lost 3 bases, J lost 4 bases, and 15 bases lay in between. Here the CDR3 DNA reads TGTGCCATCAGTGACCCGACAGGGAGGGTCACCGGGGAGCTGTTTTTT. Translating gives CAISDPTGRVTGELFF.

This clonotype turned up a few times. The rearrangement links TRBV24-1 to TRBJ1-5; D unclear. V dropped 2 bases and J dropped 4 bases, with 8 bases sitting between them. The CDR3 covers 14 residues. Germline V gene sequence: CDR1 KGHDR, CDR2 SFDVKD. The chain's CDR3 is CATSDSHFNQPQHF. The DNA of the CDR3 is TGTGCCACCAGTGATTCCCATTTTAATCAGCCCCAGCATTTT.

This clonotype was found many times. This chain links TRBV2 with TRBJ1-5; 9 bases line up with TRBD1. CDR3 length equals 15 residues. Germline V CDR1 and CDR2: SNHLY, FYNNEI. V lost 8 bases, J lost 7 bases, and 12 bases stayed unmatched. This chain's CDR3 is CASETGQGNLQPQHF. The CDR3 DNA sequence: TGTGCCAGCGAAACGGGACAGGGAAATTTACAGCCCCAGCATTTT.

The V and J genes are TRBV12-3 or TRBV12-4 and TRBJ1-2; 7 bases are shared with TRBD1. CDR3 length: 14 residues. Trimming cost V 5 bases and J 8 bases; bases outside gene matches: 11. CDR3 residues: CASSPRQGGDGYTF. The CDR3 coding sequence is TGTGCCAGCAGTCCAAGACAGGGAGGGGACGGCTACACCTTC.

The chain links TRBV10-3 to TRBJ2-7, with a possible D match to TRBD1 (5 bases). The CDR3 is 16 amino acids. Between the trimmed V and J ends, which lost 0 bases and 2 bases, there was a span of 14 bases. In germline, CDR1 is ENHRY, CDR2 SYGVKD. The CDR3 region is CAISESGGRATYEQYF. CDR3 nucleotide sequence: TGTGCCATCAGTGAGTCGGGCGGCAGGGCGACCTACGAGCAGTACTTC.

This clonotype was detected ten times or more. The rearrangement joins TRBV15 to TRBJ1-4; D remains ambiguous. Trimming took 1 base from V and 7 from J, leaving 4 bases between them. The CDR3 is 12 amino acids. Germline assignment: CDR1 LNHNV and CDR2 YYDKDF (reference sequence). The CDR3 reads CATSRVSEKLFF. DNA for the CDR3: TGTGCCACCAGCAGAGTATCTGAAAAACTGTTTTTT.

This clonotype was observed many times. This chain uses TRBV20-1 with TRBJ2-7; TRBD1 aligns across 7 bases. Germline loops: CDR1 DFQATT, CDR2 SNEGSKA (reference sequence). Trimming removed 2 bases from V and 8 bases from J; junction bases left unmatched: 9. There are 13 residues in the CDR3. The CDR3 sequence is CSARNRGTLQQYF. The CDR3 DNA is TGCAGTGCTAGAAACAGGGGTACGCTCCAGCAGTACTTC.

J is TRBJ1-2 and V is TRBV10-2; 7 positions agree with TRBD1. This CDR3 spans 15 amino acids. Germline values: CDR1 WSHSY, CDR2 SAAADI. The J segment lost 8 bases and the V segment lost 0 bases, leaving 9 bases of the junction unmatched. The CDR3 DNA sequence: TGCGCCAGCAGTGAGTCGGGCCAGGGACAGCGAGGCTACACCTTC. Translating gives CASSESGQGQRGYTF.

The chain uses TRBV29-1 and TRBJ2-5; TRBD1 is a possible D gene (6 bases). V dropped 8 bases and J dropped 2 bases, with 21 bases sitting between them. Germline V gene lookup returns CDR1 SQVTM and CDR2 ANQGSEA. This CDR3 comprises 15 residues. CDR3 nucleotide sequence: TGCAGCTTAGACGGAGAGGACAGATTACAAGAGACCCAGTACTTC. The encoded protein is CSLDGEDRLQETQYF.

The chain employs TRBV6-5 and TRBJ2-5; D is possibly TRBD1 (5 bases). Trimming cost V 4 bases and J 2 bases, with 14 bases left between them. The germline gives CDR1 MNHEY, CDR2 SVGAGI. CDR3 length: 15 residues. The CDR3 region has the DNA TGTGCCAGCAGTTTGCAGGGATTCCCTCAAGAGACCCAGTACTTC. Residues: CASSLQGFPQETQYF.

This sequence joins TRBV6-6 and TRBJ1-2; D is unresolved. Germline loops: CDR1 MNHNY, CDR2 SVGAGI (reference sequence). Between the trimmed V and J ends, which lost 9 bases and 0 bases, there was a span of 14 bases. CDR3 length: 14 amino acids. The CDR3 sequence: CARNESGTNYGYTF. The CDR3 DNA sequence: TGTGCCAGGAACGAGTCCGGGACTAACTATGGCTACACCTTC.

Points on this clonotype: A read error may account for a junction end that differs from germline. V usage is TRBV24-1 and J usage is TRBJ1-5; D is ambiguous. The germline CDR1 and CDR2 sequences are KGHDR and SFDVKD. This CDR3 spans 15 amino acids. The DNA for the CDR3 is TGTGCCAGCAGTCCAAACAGACACAGCAATCAGCCCCAGCATTTT. Its translation is CASSPNRHSNQPQHF.

This clonotype appeared a few times. The chain has TRBV12-3 or TRBV12-4 and TRBJ1-2; the D gene is possibly TRBD1 (5 bases). This CDR3 contains 12 residues. Trimming removed 8 bases from V and 8 bases from J, with 15 bases in between. CDR3 sequence reads: CASAWGWRGYTF. In nucleotides, the CDR3 is TGTGCCAGCGCCTGGGGGTGGAGAGGCTACACCTTC.

This chain uses TRBV2 with TRBJ2-7, with TRBD1 identical over 7 bases. This CDR3 has 14 amino acids. V shed 6 bases and J 2 bases; nucleotides not matched to a gene: 7. Germline CDR1 is SNHLY and CDR2 is FYNNEI. The CDR3 protein is CASSETGLPYEQYF. DNA of the CDR3: TGTGCCAGCAGCGAGACAGGGCTCCCCTACGAGCAGTACTTC.

The chain is built from TRBV11-1 and TRBJ2-7, with TRBD2 identical over 11 bases. Trimming at V came to 5 bases and at J to 3 bases, leaving 24 bases not matched to a gene. The CDR3 sequence is 21 residues long. Germline CDR1 SGHAT, CDR2 FQDESV (reference sequence). The CDR3, as DNA: TGTGCCAGCAGCCTATCCCGACTGACTAGCGGGACCATGGGCTTCGGCTACGAGCAGTACTTC. This translates into CASSLSRLTSGTMGFGYEQYF.

CDR3 DNA: TGTGCCAGCAGCCAGGTGGAAAGCGGAAGGGGTTCCTACGAGCAGTACTTC. This gives the protein CASSQVESGRGSYEQYF. The V and J genes are TRBV14 and TRBJ2-7; the D call may be TRBD1 or TRBD2 (5 bases each). V was cut by 3 bases and J by 1 base, with 19 bases left in between. The CDR3 covers 17 residues. Germline CDR1 SGHDN, CDR2 FVKESK.

The chain couples TRBV14 to TRBJ1-2, with D unclear. Germline values: CDR1 SGHDN, CDR2 FVKESK. CDR3 length: 18 amino acids. Trimming took 3 bases from V and 4 from J, leaving 24 bases between them. CDR3: CASSHDPPSEGSGYGYTF. The CDR3 DNA sequence: TGTGCCAGCAGCCACGATCCCCCTAGTGAGGGAAGCGGCTATGGCTACACCTTC. Full variable domain (remainder filled in from reference TRBV14 and TRBJ1-2): EAGVTQFPSHSVIEKGQTVTLRCDPISGHDNLYWYRRVMGKEIKFLLHFVKESKQDESGMPNNRFLAERTGGTYSTLKVQPAELEDSGVYFCASSHDPPSEGSGYGYTFGSGTRLTVV.

V usage is TRBV2 and J usage is TRBJ1-2, with TRBD1 matching over 8 bases. The CDR3 runs to 14 residues. Germline CDR1 and CDR2: SNHLY and FYNNEI. V was clipped by 6 bases and J by 8 bases; unmatched bases: 11. CDR3 nucleotide sequence: TGTGCCAGCAGGCTAGCCGTGACAGGGGTCGGCTACACCTTC. Translation gives CASRLAVTGVGYTF. Full variable domain (outside the CDR3, taken from reference TRBV2 and TRBJ1-2): EPEVTQTPSHQVTQMGQEVILRCVPISNHLYFYWYRQILGQKVEFLVSFYNNEISEKSEIFDDQFSVERPDGSNFTLKIRSTKLEDSAMYFCASRLAVTGVGYTFGSGTRLTVV.

This clonotype was picked up many times. The chain joins TRBV2 to TRBJ1-1; 7 nucleotides align to TRBD1. The CDR3 extends over 15 amino acids. The germline CDR1 and CDR2 sequences are SNHLY and FYNNEI. V lost 6 bases and J lost 5; bases outside the gene matches: 12. The CDR3 nucleotides read TGTGCCAGCAGGGGGACAGTACGGGTTCGGACTGAAGCTTTCTTT. Amino acids: CASRGTVRVRTEAFF. Based on the CDR3 plus reference TRBV2 and TRBJ1-1, the full variable domain is EPEVTQTPSHQVTQMGQEVILRCVPISNHLYFYWYRQILGQKVEFLVSFYNNEISEKSEIFDDQFSVERPDGSNFTLKIRSTKLEDSAMYFCASRGTVRVRTEAFFGQGTRLTVV.

This chain uses TRBV6-6 with TRBJ1-1, with a tentative D call TRBD1 (6 bases). Germline V lookup: CDR1 MNHNY, CDR2 SVGAGI (reference sequence). CDR3 length equals 14 residues. The V gene lost 5 bases and the J gene lost 1 base, with 11 bases spanning the gap. The CDR3 DNA reads TGTGCCAGCAGTGGACGGGACAAGAACACTGAAGCTTTCTTT. Amino acids: CASSGRDKNTEAFF.

The chain joins TRBV7-9 to TRBJ2-7; no clear D. V gave up 5 bases and J gave up 6 bases, with 23 bases separating them. The CDR3 covers 16 residues. Germline values: CDR1 SEHNR, CDR2 FQNEAQ (reference sequence). The CDR3 DNA sequence: TGTGCCAGCAGCCGTGTCCGGGCGGATTTGTTTGCCGAGCAGTACTTC. Translation: CASSRVRADLFAEQYF.

This chain joins TRBV25-1 and TRBJ1-2; 7 nucleotides align to TRBD1. Germline V gives CDR1 MGHDK, CDR2 SYGVNS. The CDR3 totals 14 residues. V was clipped by 5 bases and J by 8 bases; unmatched bases: 11. The CDR3 coding sequence is TGTGCCAGCAGTCCTTTCGACAGGGTATGGGGCTACACCTTC. Its protein product is CASSPFDRVWGYTF.

On this clonotype itself: This CDR3 is missing its conserved last phenylalanine or tryptophan, likely due to a read error. The DNA is omitted, as the CDR3 cannot be located on it reliably, and the CDR3 follows TCRdb's listing. The J gene is TRBJ1-4, the V gene TRBV5-1; TRBD1 is the table's D call and was not checked against the DNA. The CDR3 is made up of 12 amino acids, end residues included. Germline V gene sequence: CDR1 SGHRS, CDR2 YFSETQ. CDR3 sequence reads: CASSLVGQGTNY.